The 20 T cell receptor beta chains given below trace back to one sample, sequenced in a study of CD8 T cells in Susac syndrome (dated by TCRdb to the late 2010s). The method behind the library was the immunoSEQ multiplex PCR assay. RNA was extracted with the RNeasy kit and 0.5 to 1 ug was reverse transcribed using random hexamers. TCRdb handled the public reads itself, with Q25 trimming in fastp and clone calling in MiXCR, and kept productive beta chains. One record per CDR3 amino acid sequence lists the most common genes and DNA. In all, the sample holds under 200,000 distinct CDR3 sequences, and 85% to 95% of those were seen once. About 0.095% of the sample goes to the ten largest clones. Sample: CD4+ T cells from PBMCs. The receptors derive from a human donor in good health.

This clonotype was recorded only once. The V gene is TRBV10-3, the J gene TRBJ1-5; D remains ambiguous. Trimming left V 0 bases short and J 11 bases short, with 11 bases between. The CDR3 extends over 13 amino acids. Germline V CDR1 and CDR2: ENHRY, SYGVKD. The CDR3 is CAISESTEMAQHF. As DNA, the CDR3 is TGTGCCATCAGTGAGTCGACGGAGATGGCCCAGCATTTT.

The chain has TRBV7-2 and TRBJ2-5, with D unresolved. The V end lost 1 base, the J end lost 5 bases, and 8 bases lay between the germline ends. Per germline, CDR1 SGHTA and CDR2 FQGNSA. The CDR3 length is 13 residues. The CDR3 region has the DNA TGTGCCAGCAGCTTAGGGGAATTGGAGACCCAGTACTTC. It specifies CASSLGELETQYF.

The chain employs TRBV19 and TRBJ2-1; no clear D gene. Germline CDR1 reads LNHDA; CDR2 reads SQIVND (reference sequence). V lost 3 bases to trimming and J lost 5 bases, with 8 bases between them. This CDR3 has 13 amino acids. For the CDR3, the DNA is TGTGCCAGTAGTATCGGACCGGACAATGAGCAGTTCTTC. This sequence encodes CASSIGPDNEQFF. The whole variable domain, filled in from reference TRBV19 and TRBJ2-1, reads DGGITQSPKYLFRKEGQNVTLSCEQNLNHDAMYWYRQDPGQGLRLIYYSQIVNDFQKGDIAEGYSVSREKKESFPLTVTSAQKNPTAFYLCASSIGPDNEQFFGPGTRLTVL.

This chain connects TRBV9 to TRBJ1-1, with D maybe TRBD1 (6 bases). Germline V gene data show CDR1 as SGDLS and CDR2 as YYNGEE. Trimming cost V 0 bases and J 5 bases, with 11 bases left between them. This CDR3 contains 14 residues. CDR3 amino acids: CASSVEGGRTEAFF. CDR3 nucleotides: TGTGCCAGCAGCGTAGAGGGGGGAAGGACTGAAGCTTTCTTT.

This rearrangement joins TRBV6-5 to TRBJ1-2; the D is unclear. This CDR3 spans 12 amino acids. Germline V gives CDR1 MNHEY, CDR2 SVGAGI. V lost 6 bases and J lost 4, with 9 bases in between. CDR3 in amino acids: CASSPGRYGYTF. The CDR3 DNA sequence: TGTGCCAGCAGCCCCGGACGCTATGGCTACACCTTC.

The chain uses TRBV9 and TRBJ2-1; TRBD2 might be the D (7 bases). The CDR3 sequence is 15 residues long. Germline V gives CDR1 SGDLS, CDR2 YYNGEE. V lost 3 bases to trimming and J lost 7 bases, with 17 bases between them. The CDR3 sequence is CASSERGGPENEQFF. The CDR3 DNA is TGTGCCAGCAGCGAGAGGGGGGGGCCCGAGAATGAGCAGTTCTTC. The whole variable domain, filled in from reference TRBV9 and TRBJ2-1, reads DSGVTQTPKHLITATGQRVTLRCSPRSGDLSVYWYQQSLDQGLQFLIQYYNGEERAKGNILERFSAQQFPDLHSELNLSSLELGDSALYFCASSERGGPENEQFFGPGTRLTVL.

The V call is TRBV19, the J call TRBJ2-7, with 7 bases fitting TRBD2. V lost 3 bases and J lost 2; bases outside the gene matches: 4. Per germline, CDR1 LNHDA and CDR2 SQIVND (reference sequence). The CDR3 has 14 residues. The CDR3 DNA follows: TGTGCCAGTAGTATTGGGAGCGGGGCCTACGAGCAGTACTTC. It yields the protein CASSIGSGAYEQYF.

This rearrangement joins TRBV27 to TRBJ2-3, with 8 bases aligning to TRBD2. V shed 6 bases and J 5 bases; nucleotides not matched to a gene: 10. Germline V lookup: CDR1 MNHEY, CDR2 SMNVEV (reference sequence). The CDR3 loop spans 15 amino acids. CDR3 sequence reads: CASSVDRGGRDTQYF. The CDR3 coding sequence is TGTGCCAGCAGCGTCGACCGGGGGGGTAGAGATACGCAGTATTTT.

The chain recombines TRBV29-1 with TRBJ1-1; no definite D call. V lost 7 bases and J lost 0, with 9 bases in between. This CDR3 has 12 amino acids. From germline, CDR1 is SQVTM and CDR2 ANQGSEA. CDR3 amino acids: CSARELNTEAFF. Written as DNA, the CDR3 is TGCAGCGCAAGGGAGCTGAACACTGAAGCTTTCTTT.

The chain recombines TRBV20-1 with TRBJ1-1; D remains ambiguous. Germline CDR1 reads DFQATT; CDR2 reads SNEGSKA (reference sequence). The CDR3 runs 16 residues. Trimming cost V 6 bases and J 1 base, with 21 bases left between them. CDR3 protein: CSATTWGRRPNTEAFF. The CDR3, as DNA: TGCAGTGCGACTACCTGGGGAAGGAGGCCGAACACTGAAGCTTTCTTT.

V and J are TRBV25-1 and TRBJ2-2; 8 nucleotides agree with TRBD1. This CDR3 spans 14 amino acids. Germline loops: CDR1 MGHDK, CDR2 SYGVNS. Trimming removed 8 bases from V and 5 bases from J; junction bases left unmatched: 7. The CDR3 is CASGRTGRTGELFF. CDR3 DNA: TGTGCCAGCGGACGGACAGGGCGGACCGGGGAGCTGTTTTTT.

The chain employs TRBV12-3 or TRBV12-4 and TRBJ2-2; D may match TRBD1 or TRBD2 (6 bases each). The CDR3 is made up of 14 amino acids. V was pared by 7 bases and J by 0 bases, with 9 bases between. The CDR3 sequence: CASMRGANTGELFF. The CDR3 DNA sequence: TGTGCCAGCATGAGGGGGGCGAACACCGGGGAGCTGTTTTTT.

V and J are TRBV11-2 and TRBJ2-3, with 10 bases lining up with TRBD1. After removal of 6 bases from V and 5 bases from J, the junction contained 11 bases not matched to a gene. CDR3 length: 16 amino acids. Germline CDR1 SGHAT, CDR2 FQNNGV. The CDR3 sequence is CASRRPGQGFGDTQYF. CDR3 coding DNA: TGTGCCAGCAGAAGACCGGGACAGGGGTTTGGAGATACGCAGTATTTT.

This clonotype was seen just once. The chain is built from TRBV4-3 and TRBJ2-3; TRBD1 matches at 12 bases. The germline V gene has CDR1 LGHNA and CDR2 YSLEER. The CDR3 is 17 residues long. V gave up 0 bases and J gave up 7 bases; unmatched junction bases: 8. Here the CDR3 DNA reads TGCGCCAGCAGCCAAGATTCACCGGGACAGGGGGCGAATACGCAGTATTTT. Amino acid sequence: CASSQDSPGQGANTQYF.

The V call is TRBV20-1, the J call TRBJ1-5; D is unclear. V lost 1 base and J 13 bases, leaving 20 bases between the germline ends. CDR3 length: 14 residues. Germline values: CDR1 DFQATT, CDR2 SNEGSKA (reference sequence). This CDR3 reads CSARGGSDDGMQHF. The CDR3 DNA reads as TGCAGTGCTAGAGGTGGTTCGGACGACGGCATGCAGCATTTT.

The chain joins TRBV20-1 to TRBJ2-7; no definite D call. CDR1 and CDR2 from the germline V gene are DFQATT and SNEGSKA (reference sequence). V was cut by 3 bases and J by 2 bases, with 11 bases left in between. This CDR3 spans 13 amino acids. In nucleotides, the CDR3 is TGCAGTGCTAGTGAAAGCGTTCCCTACGAGCAGTACTTC. Translation: CSASESVPYEQYF.

The rearrangement uses TRBV24-1 and TRBJ2-7; 8 bases align to TRBD1. With V trimmed by 9 bases and J by 0 bases, 12 bases remained unmatched. Germline V gene data show CDR1 as KGHDR and CDR2 as SFDVKD. This CDR3 has 16 amino acids. CDR3: CATVDREPPISYEQYF. CDR3 sequence (DNA): TGTGCCACCGTGGACAGGGAACCCCCCATCTCCTACGAGCAGTACTTC.

The chain carries TRBV27 and TRBJ1-6; D is uncertain. Trimming removed 3 bases at V and 5 bases at J, with 14 bases between. The CDR3 is made up of 16 amino acids. In germline, CDR1 is MNHEY, CDR2 SMNVEV (reference sequence). This CDR3 is CASSLSAVWNNSPLHF. CDR3 DNA sequence: TGTGCCAGCAGTTTGTCAGCGGTGTGGAATAATTCACCCCTCCACTTT.

The CDR3 protein is CAWSADRGRETQYF. CDR3 DNA: TGTGCCTGGAGCGCCGACAGGGGACGCGAGACCCAGTACTTC. This chain links TRBV30 with TRBJ2-5; 8 bases are a match to TRBD1. Germline V lookup: CDR1 GTSNPN, CDR2 SVGIG (reference sequence). The CDR3 covers 14 residues. With V trimmed by 3 bases and J by 5 bases, 8 bases remained unmatched.

The chain joins TRBV29-1 to TRBJ2-1; 12 positions agree with TRBD2. J was trimmed by 7 bases and V by 2 bases; bases with no gene match: 6. Germline V gene data show CDR1 as SQVTM and CDR2 as ANQGSEA. This CDR3 region has 15 residues. The CDR3 loop is CSVERSSGRGNEQFF. The DNA for the CDR3 is TGCAGCGTTGAAAGGTCTAGCGGGAGGGGTAATGAGCAGTTCTTC.